This TCR beta chain was observed in a study of spatial heterogeneity in lung cancer. Study context: Researchers sequenced follow-up PBMC samples if they had them, and these came a median of around two years after resection.

One entry per CDR3 protein, called by TCRdb with MiXCR from the 5' RACE reads. The sample includes 85,000 to 100,000 distinct CDR3 sequences, approximately 19% of them seen just once. Indicated time point: blood at routine non-recurrence follow-up after resection. V lost 1 base and J lost 2, with 15 bases in between. The CDR3 has 16 residues. Germline CDR1 and CDR2: MGHRA and YSYEKL. The chain couples TRBV4-1 to TRBJ2-7, with D maybe TRBD2 (5 bases). This material consisted of PBMCs, taken at follow-up. This TCR came from a male donor with early-stage non-small cell lung cancer. Here the CDR3 DNA reads TGCGCCAGCAGCCAAGGGCCTAGCAGGAATACCTACGAGCAGTACTTC. The encoded protein is CASSQGPSRNTYEQYF.